The 9 T cell receptor beta chains below were found in one sample sequenced in a study of blood T cell repertoires in COVID-19 (TCRdb year 2020). The library relied on the immunoSEQ multiplex PCR assay. This immuneACCESS table, as held by TCRdb, lists in-frame sequences with V and J called but not all clones. Of the missing ones, under half trace to an unresolved V gene in checked studies; the others have no known cause. The sample table lists tens of thousands of clones, around 86% of them with a count of one. The ten largest clones represent around 4.5% of the sample. The sequenced sample consisted of peripheral blood. These receptors originate from a woman of 80 years or more with acute or convalescent COVID-19.

The chain recombines TRBV5-1 with TRBJ2-7; 7 bases are a match to TRBD1. Germline V gene sequence: CDR1 SGHRS, CDR2 YFSETQ. The J segment lost 5 bases and the V segment lost 4 bases, leaving 9 bases of the junction unmatched. This CDR3 spans 14 amino acids. The CDR3 protein is CASSGAGTEDEQYF. CDR3 bases: TGCGCCAGCAGCGGAGCCGGGACAGAGGACGAGCAGTACTTC.

This chain joins TRBV4-2 and TRBJ2-1, with 8 bases matching TRBD2. V trimming: 0 bases; J trimming: 4 bases; junction bases outside the gene matches: 11. Per the germline V gene, CDR1 is LGHNA and CDR2 is YNFKEQ. This CDR3 region has 18 residues. The CDR3 loop reads CASSQDLTRGGVYNEQFF. In DNA, the CDR3 is TGTGCCAGCAGCCAAGATCTTACTCGGGGGGGCGTGTACAATGAGCAGTTCTTC.

This chain links TRBV7-2 with TRBJ1-2; D is unresolved. In germline, CDR1 is SGHTA, CDR2 FQGNSA. CDR3 length equals 12 residues. V gave up 1 base and J gave up 8 bases, with 8 bases separating them. The DNA of the CDR3 is TGTGCCAGCAGCTTAGAGTGGGCAGGCTACACCTTC. As protein: CASSLEWAGYTF.

The rearrangement joins TRBV7-9 to TRBJ1-2, with 8 positions matching TRBD1. The V and J ends lost 5 bases and 4 bases, in that order; junction bases with no gene match: 9. The CDR3 loop spans 15 amino acids. Germline-derived CDR1 and CDR2 are SEHNR and FQNEAQ (reference sequence). CDR3 sequence: CASSLRDRPAYGYTF. The CDR3 nucleotides are TGTGCCAGCAGCCTCCGGGACAGGCCCGCCTATGGCTACACCTTC.

V and J are TRBV27 and TRBJ1-3; no definite D call. Germline CDR1 MNHEY, CDR2 SMNVEV (reference sequence). Trimming took 9 bases from V and 0 from J, leaving 9 bases between them. CDR3 length: 13 residues. The CDR3 region is CASKFSSGNTIYF. DNA for the CDR3: TGTGCCAGTAAGTTCAGCTCTGGAAACACCATATATTTT.

The rearrangement uses TRBV5-1 and TRBJ2-2; 9 nucleotides line up with TRBD1. V gave up 4 bases and J gave up 7 bases; unmatched junction bases: 8. CDR1 SGHRS and CDR2 YFSETQ come from the germline V gene. The CDR3 sequence is 15 residues long. The CDR3 region is CASSPGQGRVGELFF. Here the CDR3 DNA reads TGCGCCAGCAGCCCTGGACAGGGGCGGGTCGGGGAGCTGTTTTTT.

This clone was seen only a few times. Compared with germline, one end of the junction differs, possibly owing to a read error. The chain uses TRBV7-7 and TRBJ2-1, with TRBD2 matching over 7 bases. This CDR3 spans 16 amino acids. CDR1 is SSHAT and CDR2 is FNYEAQ in the germline V gene (reference sequence). The CDR3, as DNA: TGTGCTAGCAGCCCCCGCGGGGGAATGAATTACAATGAGCAGTTCTTC. This encodes CASSPRGGMNYNEQFF.

The chain recombines TRBV7-3 with TRBJ2-1, with TRBD2 matching over 8 bases. CDR1 is SGHTA, CDR2 FQGTGA, per germline. Losses at the gene ends were 3 bases for V and 6 bases for J; bases not matched to a gene: 7. The CDR3 totals 15 residues. The CDR3 nucleotides read TGTGCCAGCAGCTTTCTAGCGGGCCCTTTCAATGAGCAGTTCTTC. Translation gives CASSFLAGPFNEQFF.

The rearrangement links TRBV5-4 to TRBJ1-2; 8 positions match TRBD1. The germline V gene has CDR1 SGHNT and CDR2 YYREEE (reference sequence). The junction had 7 bases not matched to a gene; V was cut back by 4 bases and J by 8 bases. The CDR3 covers 13 residues. In DNA form, the CDR3 reads TGTGCCAGCAGCCCCACAGGGGGTCAGGGCTACACCTTC. This translates into CASSPTGGQGYTF.